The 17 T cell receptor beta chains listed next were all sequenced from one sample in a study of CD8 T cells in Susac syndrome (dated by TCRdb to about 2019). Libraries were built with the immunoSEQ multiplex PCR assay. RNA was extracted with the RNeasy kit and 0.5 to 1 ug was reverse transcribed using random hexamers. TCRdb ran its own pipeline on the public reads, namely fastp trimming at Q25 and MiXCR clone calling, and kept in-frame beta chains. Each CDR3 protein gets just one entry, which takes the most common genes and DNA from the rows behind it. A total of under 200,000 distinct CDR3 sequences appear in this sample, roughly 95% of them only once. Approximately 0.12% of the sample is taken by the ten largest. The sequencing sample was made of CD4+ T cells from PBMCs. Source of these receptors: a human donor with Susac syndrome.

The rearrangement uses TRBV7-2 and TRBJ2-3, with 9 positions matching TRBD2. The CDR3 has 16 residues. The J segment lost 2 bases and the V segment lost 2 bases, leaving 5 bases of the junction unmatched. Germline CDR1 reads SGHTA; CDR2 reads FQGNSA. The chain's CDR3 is CASSLFASGNTDTQYF. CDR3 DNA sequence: TGTGCCAGCAGCTTATTTGCTAGCGGGAACACAGATACGCAGTATTTT. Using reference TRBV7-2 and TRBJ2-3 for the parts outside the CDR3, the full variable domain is GAGVSQSPSNKVTEKGKDVELRCDPISGHTALYWYRQSLGQGLEFLIYFQGNSAPDKSGLPSDRFSAERTGGSVSTLTIQRTQQEDSAVYLCASSLFASGNTDTQYFGPGTRLTVL.

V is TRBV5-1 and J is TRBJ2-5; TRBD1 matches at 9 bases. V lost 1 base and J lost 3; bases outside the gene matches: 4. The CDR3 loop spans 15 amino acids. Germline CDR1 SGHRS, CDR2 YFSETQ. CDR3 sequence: CASSLMDRGEETQYF. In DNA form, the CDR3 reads TGCGCCAGCAGCTTGATGGACAGGGGAGAAGAGACCCAGTACTTC.

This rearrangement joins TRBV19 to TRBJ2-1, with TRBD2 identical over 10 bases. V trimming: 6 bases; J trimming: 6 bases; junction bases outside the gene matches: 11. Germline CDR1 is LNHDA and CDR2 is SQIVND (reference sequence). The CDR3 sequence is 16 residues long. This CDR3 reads CASSLLWASGGNEQFF. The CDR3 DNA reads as TGTGCCAGTAGCCTCCTCTGGGCTAGCGGGGGCAATGAGCAGTTCTTC.

The CDR3 reads CASCVGGINSPLHF. CDR3 coding DNA: TGTGCCAGCTGTGTTGGGGGGATTAATTCACCCCTCCACTTT. The chain joins TRBV6-5 to TRBJ1-6; possible D gene TRBD1, 5 bases. This CDR3 comprises 14 residues. Per the germline V gene, CDR1 is MNHEY and CDR2 is SVGAGI. V was cut by 8 bases and J by 6 bases, with 14 bases left in between.

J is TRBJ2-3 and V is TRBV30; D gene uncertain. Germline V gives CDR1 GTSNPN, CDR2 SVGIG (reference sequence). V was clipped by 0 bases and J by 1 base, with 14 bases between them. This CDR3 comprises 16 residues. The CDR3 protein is CAWSVLRPPGTDTQYF. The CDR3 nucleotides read TGTGCCTGGAGTGTACTGAGACCCCCAGGCACAGATACGCAGTATTTT. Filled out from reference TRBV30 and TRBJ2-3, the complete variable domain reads SQTIHQWPATLVQPVGSPLSLECTVEGTSNPNLYWYRQAAGRGLQLLFYSVGIGQISSEVPQNLSASRPQDRQFILSSKKLLLSDSGFYLCAWSVLRPPGTDTQYFGPGTRLTVL.

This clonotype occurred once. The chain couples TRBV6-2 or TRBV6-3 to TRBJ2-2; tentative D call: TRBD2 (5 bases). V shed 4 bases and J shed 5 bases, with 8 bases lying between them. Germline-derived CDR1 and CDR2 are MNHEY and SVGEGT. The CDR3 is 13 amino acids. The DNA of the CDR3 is TGTGCCAGCAGTTTCCGGGAAACCGGGGAGCTGTTTTTT. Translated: CASSFRETGELFF.

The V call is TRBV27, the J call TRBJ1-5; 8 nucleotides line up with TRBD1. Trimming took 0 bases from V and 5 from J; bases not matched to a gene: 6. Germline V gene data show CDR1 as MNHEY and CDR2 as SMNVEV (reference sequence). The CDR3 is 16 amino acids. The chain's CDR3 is CASSLSAGTGYQPQHF. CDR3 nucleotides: TGTGCCAGCAGTTTATCGGCAGGGACAGGTTATCAGCCCCAGCATTTT.

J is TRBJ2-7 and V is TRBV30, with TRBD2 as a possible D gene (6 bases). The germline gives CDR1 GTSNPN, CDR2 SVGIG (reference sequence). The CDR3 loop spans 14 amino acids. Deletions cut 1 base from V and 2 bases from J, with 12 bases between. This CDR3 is CAWSGLVRPYEQYF. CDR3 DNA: TGTGCCTGGAGTGGACTAGTCAGGCCCTACGAGCAGTACTTC. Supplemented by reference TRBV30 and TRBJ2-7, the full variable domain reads SQTIHQWPATLVQPVGSPLSLECTVEGTSNPNLYWYRQAAGRGLQLLFYSVGIGQISSEVPQNLSASRPQDRQFILSSKKLLLSDSGFYLCAWSGLVRPYEQYFGPGTRLTVT.

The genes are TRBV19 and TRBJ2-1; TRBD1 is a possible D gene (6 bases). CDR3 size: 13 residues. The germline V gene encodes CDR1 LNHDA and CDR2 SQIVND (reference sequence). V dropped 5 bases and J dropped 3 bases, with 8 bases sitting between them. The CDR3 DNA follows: TGTGCCAGTAGTCGGACAGACTACAATGAGCAGTTCTTC. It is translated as CASSRTDYNEQFF.

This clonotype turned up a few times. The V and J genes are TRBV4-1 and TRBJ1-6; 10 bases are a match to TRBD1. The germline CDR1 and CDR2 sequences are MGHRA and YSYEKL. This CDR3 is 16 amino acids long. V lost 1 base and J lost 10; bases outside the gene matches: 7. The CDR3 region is CASSQARQGAGSPLHF. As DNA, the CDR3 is TGCGCCAGCAGCCAAGCTCGACAGGGGGCAGGGTCACCCCTCCACTTT.

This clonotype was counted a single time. Here the CDR3 reads CASSQEPQRGSEQFF. As DNA, the CDR3 is TGTGCCAGCAGCCAAGAGCCACAGAGGGGGTCTGAGCAGTTCTTC. The chain combines TRBV4-2 with TRBJ2-1; a possible D gene is TRBD1 (6 bases). The germline V gene has CDR1 LGHNA and CDR2 YNFKEQ. The CDR3 runs to 15 residues. Trimming left V 0 bases short and J 9 bases short, with 15 bases between.

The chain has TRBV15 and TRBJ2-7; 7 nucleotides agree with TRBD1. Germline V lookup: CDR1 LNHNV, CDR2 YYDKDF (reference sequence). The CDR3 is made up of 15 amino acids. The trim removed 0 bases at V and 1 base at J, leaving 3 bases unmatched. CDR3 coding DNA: TGTGCCACCAGCAGAGATCGGGACAGTTCCTACGAGCAGTACTTC. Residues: CATSRDRDSSYEQYF.

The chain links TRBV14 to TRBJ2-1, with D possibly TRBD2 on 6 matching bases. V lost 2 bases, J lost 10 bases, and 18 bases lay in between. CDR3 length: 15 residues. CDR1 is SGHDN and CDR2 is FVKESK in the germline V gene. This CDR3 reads CASSQLSGEAGEQFF. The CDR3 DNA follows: TGTGCCAGCAGCCAATTGTCGGGTGAGGCGGGGGAGCAGTTCTTC.

The CDR3 nucleotides are TGTGCCAGCAGCTTAGCCGGAGCCCGGTACCAAGAGACCCAGTACTTC. Its translation is CASSLAGARYQETQYF. This chain uses TRBV7-2 with TRBJ2-5; D unclear. The germline V and J ends were trimmed by 0 bases and 0 bases, with 11 bases remaining between them. CDR3 length equals 16 residues. The germline gives CDR1 SGHTA, CDR2 FQGNSA.

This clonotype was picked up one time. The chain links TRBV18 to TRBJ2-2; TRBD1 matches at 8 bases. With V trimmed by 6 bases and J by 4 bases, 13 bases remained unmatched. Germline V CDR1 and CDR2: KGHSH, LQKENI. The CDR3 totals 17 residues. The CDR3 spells CASSQGATGKSTGELFF. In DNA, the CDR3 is TGTGCCAGCTCCCAGGGGGCGACAGGAAAATCCACCGGGGAGCTGTTTTTT.

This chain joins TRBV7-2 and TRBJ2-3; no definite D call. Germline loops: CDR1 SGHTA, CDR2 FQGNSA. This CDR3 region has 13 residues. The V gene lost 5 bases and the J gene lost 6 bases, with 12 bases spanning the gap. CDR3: CASSLQLGDTQYF. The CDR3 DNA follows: TGTGCCAGCAGCCTTCAATTAGGCGATACGCAGTATTTT.

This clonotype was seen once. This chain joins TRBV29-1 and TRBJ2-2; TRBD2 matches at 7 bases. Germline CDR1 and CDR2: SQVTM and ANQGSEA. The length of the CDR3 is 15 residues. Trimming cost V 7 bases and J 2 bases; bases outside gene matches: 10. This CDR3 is CSGWEGSGNTGELFF. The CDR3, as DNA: TGCAGCGGGTGGGAGGGGAGTGGAAACACCGGGGAGCTGTTTTTT.